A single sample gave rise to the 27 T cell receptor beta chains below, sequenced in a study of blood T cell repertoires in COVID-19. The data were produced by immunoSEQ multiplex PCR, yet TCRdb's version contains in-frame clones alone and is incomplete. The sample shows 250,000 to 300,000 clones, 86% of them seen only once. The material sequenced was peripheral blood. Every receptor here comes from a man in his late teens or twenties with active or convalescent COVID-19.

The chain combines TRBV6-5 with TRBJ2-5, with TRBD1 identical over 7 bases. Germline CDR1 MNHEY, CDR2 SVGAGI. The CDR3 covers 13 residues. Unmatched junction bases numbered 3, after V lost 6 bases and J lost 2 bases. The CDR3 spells CASSRDRQETQYF. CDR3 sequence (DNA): TGTGCCAGCAGCCGGGACAGACAAGAGACCCAGTACTTC.

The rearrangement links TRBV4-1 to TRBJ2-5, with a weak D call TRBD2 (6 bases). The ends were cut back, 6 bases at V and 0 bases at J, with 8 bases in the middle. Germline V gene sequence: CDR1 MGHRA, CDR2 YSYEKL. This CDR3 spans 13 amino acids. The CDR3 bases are TGCGCCAGCAGGGGAGGAAACCAAGAGACCCAGTACTTC. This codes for CASRGGNQETQYF.

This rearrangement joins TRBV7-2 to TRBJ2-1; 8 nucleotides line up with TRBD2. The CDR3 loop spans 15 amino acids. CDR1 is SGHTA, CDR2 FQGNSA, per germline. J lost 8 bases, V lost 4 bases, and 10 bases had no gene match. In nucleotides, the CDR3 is TGTGCCAGCAGCTCCCCCGGGACTAGAGGCGATGAGCAGTTCTTC. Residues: CASSSPGTRGDEQFF.

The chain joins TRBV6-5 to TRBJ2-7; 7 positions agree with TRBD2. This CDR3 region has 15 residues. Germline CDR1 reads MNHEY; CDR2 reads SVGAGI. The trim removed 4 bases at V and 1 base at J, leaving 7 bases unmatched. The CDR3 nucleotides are TGTGCCAGCAGTTCCGTACTAGCGTCTTCCTACGAGCAGTACTTC. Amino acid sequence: CASSSVLASSYEQYF.

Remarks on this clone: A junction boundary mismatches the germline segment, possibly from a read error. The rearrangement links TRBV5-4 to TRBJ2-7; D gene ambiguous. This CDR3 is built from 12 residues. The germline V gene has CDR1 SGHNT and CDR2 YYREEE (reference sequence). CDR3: CASSLEGVSLNF. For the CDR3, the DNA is TGTGCCAGCAGCCTGGAAGGAGTCTCATTGAACTTC.

CDR3 nucleotide sequence: TGTGCCAGCAGCACGCCGGGACAGGGGGGTCAGTTCTTC. It encodes CASSTPGQGGQFF. This sequence joins TRBV27 and TRBJ2-1; 11 bases map to TRBD1. CDR1 is MNHEY and CDR2 is SMNVEV in the germline V gene (reference sequence). V trimming: 6 bases; J trimming: 13 bases; junction bases outside the gene matches: 8. The CDR3 runs 13 residues.

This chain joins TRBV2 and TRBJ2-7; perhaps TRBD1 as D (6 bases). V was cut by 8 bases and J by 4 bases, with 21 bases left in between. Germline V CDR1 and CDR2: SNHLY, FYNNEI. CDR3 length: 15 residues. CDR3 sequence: CASPAGPTGYYEQYF. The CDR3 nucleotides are TGTGCCAGCCCCGCCGGCCCGACAGGTTATTACGAGCAGTACTTC.

CDR3: CASSIVGEGEAFF. The CDR3 bases are TGTGCCAGTAGTATAGTCGGGGAGGGTGAAGCTTTCTTT. This rearrangement joins TRBV19 to TRBJ1-1; D is uncertain. The ends were cut back, 1 base at V and 7 bases at J, with 10 bases in the middle. There are 13 residues in the CDR3. Looked up from germline, CDR1 is LNHDA and CDR2 is SQIVND (reference sequence).

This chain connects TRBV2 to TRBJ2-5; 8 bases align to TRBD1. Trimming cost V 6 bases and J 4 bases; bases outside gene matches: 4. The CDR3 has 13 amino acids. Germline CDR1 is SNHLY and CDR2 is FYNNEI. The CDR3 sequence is CASRRTGLETQYF. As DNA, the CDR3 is TGTGCCAGCAGGAGGACAGGGTTAGAGACCCAGTACTTC.

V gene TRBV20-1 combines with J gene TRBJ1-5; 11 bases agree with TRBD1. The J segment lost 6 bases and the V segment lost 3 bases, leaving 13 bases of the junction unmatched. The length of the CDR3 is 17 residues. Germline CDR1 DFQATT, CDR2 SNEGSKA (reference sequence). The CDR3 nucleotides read TGCAGTGCTAGTTCGGACAGGGGGCCCGGCCGGGGTCAGCCCCAGCATTTT. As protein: CSASSDRGPGRGQPQHF.

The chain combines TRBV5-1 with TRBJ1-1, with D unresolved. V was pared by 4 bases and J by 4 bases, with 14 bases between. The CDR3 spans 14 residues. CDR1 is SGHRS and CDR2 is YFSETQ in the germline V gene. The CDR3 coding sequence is TGCGCCAGCAGCACCCTTCCTTACAGCACTGAAGCTTTCTTT. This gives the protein CASSTLPYSTEAFF.

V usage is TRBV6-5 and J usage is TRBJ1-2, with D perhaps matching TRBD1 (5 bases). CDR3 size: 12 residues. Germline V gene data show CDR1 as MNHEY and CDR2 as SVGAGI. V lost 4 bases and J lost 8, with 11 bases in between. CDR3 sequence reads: CASSLGGGGYTF. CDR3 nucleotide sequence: TGTGCCAGCAGTTTGGGGGGAGGCGGCTACACCTTC.

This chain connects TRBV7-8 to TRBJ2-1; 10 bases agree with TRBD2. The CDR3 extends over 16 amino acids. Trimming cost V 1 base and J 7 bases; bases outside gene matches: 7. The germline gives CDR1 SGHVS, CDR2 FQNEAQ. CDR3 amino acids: CASSLDPPGLANEQFF. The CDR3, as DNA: TGTGCCAGCAGCTTAGACCCCCCGGGACTAGCGAATGAGCAGTTCTTC.

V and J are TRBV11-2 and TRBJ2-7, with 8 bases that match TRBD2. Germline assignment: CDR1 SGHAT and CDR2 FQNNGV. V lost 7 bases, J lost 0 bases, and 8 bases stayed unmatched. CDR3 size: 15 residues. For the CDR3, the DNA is TGTGCCAGCACTAGTGGGAGCGGGAGCTCCTACGAGCAGTACTTC. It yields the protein CASTSGSGSSYEQYF.

Here the CDR3 DNA reads TGCAGTGCTAGTTCCGACAGGGATAATTCACCCCTCCACTTT. This encodes CSASSDRDNSPLHF. The rearrangement links TRBV20-1 to TRBJ1-6; 7 nucleotides line up with TRBD1. Unmatched junction bases numbered 4, after V lost 3 bases and J lost 5 bases. Germline V gene data show CDR1 as DFQATT and CDR2 as SNEGSKA (reference sequence). There are 14 residues in the CDR3.

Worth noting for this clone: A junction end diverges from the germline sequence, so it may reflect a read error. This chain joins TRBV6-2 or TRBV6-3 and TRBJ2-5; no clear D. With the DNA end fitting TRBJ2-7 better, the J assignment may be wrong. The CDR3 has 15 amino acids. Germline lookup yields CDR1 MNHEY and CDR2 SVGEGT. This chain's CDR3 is CASSHSETRSYEQYF. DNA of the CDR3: TGTGCCAGCAGTCACTCAGAGACGCGGTCCTACGAGCAGTACTTC.

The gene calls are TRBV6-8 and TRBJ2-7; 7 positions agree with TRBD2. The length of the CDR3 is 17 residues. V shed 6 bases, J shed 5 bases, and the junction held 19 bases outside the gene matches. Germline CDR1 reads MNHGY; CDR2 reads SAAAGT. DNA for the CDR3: TGTGCCAGCAGCCCCCCGGGGAGCGGGACCTCTTTCCACGAGCAGTACTTC. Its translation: CASSPPGSGTSFHEQYF.

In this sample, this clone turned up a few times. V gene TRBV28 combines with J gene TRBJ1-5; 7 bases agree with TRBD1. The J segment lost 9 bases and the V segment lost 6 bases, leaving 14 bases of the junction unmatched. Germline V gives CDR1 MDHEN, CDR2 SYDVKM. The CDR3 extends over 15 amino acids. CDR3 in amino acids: CASSPTGTVFPPQHF. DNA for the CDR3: TGTGCCAGCAGCCCAACCGGGACAGTGTTTCCGCCCCAGCATTTT.

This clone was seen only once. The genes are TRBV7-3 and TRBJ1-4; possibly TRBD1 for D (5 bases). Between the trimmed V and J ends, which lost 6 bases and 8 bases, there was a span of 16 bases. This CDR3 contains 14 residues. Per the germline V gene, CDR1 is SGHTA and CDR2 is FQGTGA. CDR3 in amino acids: CASRPQAGPEKLFF. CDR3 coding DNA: TGTGCCAGCAGACCGCAGGCGGGGCCAGAAAAACTGTTTTTT.

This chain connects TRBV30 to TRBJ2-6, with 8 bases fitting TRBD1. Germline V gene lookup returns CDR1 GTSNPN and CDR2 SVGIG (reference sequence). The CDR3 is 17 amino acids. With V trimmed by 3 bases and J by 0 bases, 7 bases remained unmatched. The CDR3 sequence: CAWRHRDRSSGANVLTF. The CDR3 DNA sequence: TGTGCCTGGAGACACCGGGACAGGTCCTCTGGGGCCAACGTCCTGACTTTC. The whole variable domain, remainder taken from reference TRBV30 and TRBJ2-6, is SQTIHQWPATLVQPVGSPLSLECTVEGTSNPNLYWYRQAAGRGLQLLFYSVGIGQISSEVPQNLSASRPQDRQFILSSKKLLLSDSGFYLCAWRHRDRSSGANVLTFGAGSRLTVL.

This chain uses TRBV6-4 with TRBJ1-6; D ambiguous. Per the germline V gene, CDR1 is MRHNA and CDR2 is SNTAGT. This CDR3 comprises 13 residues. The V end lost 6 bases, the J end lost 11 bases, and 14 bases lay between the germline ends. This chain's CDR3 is CASSQTISTPLHF. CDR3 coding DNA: TGTGCCAGCAGCCAGACCATTAGCACACCCCTCCACTTT.

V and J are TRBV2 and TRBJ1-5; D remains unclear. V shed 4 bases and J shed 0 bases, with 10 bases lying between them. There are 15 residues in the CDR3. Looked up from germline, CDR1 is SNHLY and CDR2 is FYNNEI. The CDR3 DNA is TGTGCCAGCAGTGGCACGGTGAATAGCAATCAGCCCCAGCATTTT. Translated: CASSGTVNSNQPQHF.

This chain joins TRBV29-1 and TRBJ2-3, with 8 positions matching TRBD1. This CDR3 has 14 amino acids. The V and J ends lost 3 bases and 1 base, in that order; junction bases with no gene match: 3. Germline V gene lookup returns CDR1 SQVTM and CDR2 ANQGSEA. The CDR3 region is CSVDAGQGTDTQYF. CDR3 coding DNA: TGCAGCGTTGACGCGGGACAGGGCACAGATACGCAGTATTTT.

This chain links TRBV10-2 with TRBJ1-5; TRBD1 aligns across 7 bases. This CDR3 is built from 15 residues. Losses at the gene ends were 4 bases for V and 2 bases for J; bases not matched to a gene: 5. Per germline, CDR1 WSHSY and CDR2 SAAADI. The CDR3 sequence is CASSATGLGNQPQHF. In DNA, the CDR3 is TGCGCCAGCAGTGCGACAGGGTTGGGCAATCAGCCCCAGCATTTT.

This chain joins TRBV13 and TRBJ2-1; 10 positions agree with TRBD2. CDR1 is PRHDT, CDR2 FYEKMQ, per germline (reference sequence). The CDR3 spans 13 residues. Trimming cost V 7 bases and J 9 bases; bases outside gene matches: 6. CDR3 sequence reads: CASNPSGRGEQFF. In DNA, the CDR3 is TGTGCCAGCAACCCTAGCGGGAGAGGTGAGCAGTTCTTC.

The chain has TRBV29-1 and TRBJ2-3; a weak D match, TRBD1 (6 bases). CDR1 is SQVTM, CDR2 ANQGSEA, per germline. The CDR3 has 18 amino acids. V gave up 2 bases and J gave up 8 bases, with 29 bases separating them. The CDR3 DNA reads TGCAGCGTTGAAAGAGGGGACAAGGACGGACCCACAGATGGTACGCAGTATTTT. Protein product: CSVERGDKDGPTDGTQYF.

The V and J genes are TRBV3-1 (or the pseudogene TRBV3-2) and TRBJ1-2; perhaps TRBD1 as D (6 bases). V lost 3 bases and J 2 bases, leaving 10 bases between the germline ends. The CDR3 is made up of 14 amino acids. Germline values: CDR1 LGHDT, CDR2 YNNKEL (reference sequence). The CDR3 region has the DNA TGTGCCAGCAGCCAGGCAGGGGTGAACTATGGCTACACCTTC. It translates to CASSQAGVNYGYTF.